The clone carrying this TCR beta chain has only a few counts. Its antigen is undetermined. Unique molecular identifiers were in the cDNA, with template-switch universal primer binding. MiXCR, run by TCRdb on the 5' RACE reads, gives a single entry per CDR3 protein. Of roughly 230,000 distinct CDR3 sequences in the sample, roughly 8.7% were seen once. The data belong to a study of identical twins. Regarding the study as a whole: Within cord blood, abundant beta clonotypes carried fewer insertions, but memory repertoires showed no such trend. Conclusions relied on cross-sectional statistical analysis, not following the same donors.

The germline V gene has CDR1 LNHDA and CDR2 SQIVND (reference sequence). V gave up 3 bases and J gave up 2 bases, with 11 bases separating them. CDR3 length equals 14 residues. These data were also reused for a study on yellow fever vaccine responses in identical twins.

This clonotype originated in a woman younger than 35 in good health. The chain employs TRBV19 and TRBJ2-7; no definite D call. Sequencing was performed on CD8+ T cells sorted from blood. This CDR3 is CASSISDGAYEQYF. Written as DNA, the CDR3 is TGTGCCAGTAGTATCTCAGACGGAGCCTACGAGCAGTACTTC.